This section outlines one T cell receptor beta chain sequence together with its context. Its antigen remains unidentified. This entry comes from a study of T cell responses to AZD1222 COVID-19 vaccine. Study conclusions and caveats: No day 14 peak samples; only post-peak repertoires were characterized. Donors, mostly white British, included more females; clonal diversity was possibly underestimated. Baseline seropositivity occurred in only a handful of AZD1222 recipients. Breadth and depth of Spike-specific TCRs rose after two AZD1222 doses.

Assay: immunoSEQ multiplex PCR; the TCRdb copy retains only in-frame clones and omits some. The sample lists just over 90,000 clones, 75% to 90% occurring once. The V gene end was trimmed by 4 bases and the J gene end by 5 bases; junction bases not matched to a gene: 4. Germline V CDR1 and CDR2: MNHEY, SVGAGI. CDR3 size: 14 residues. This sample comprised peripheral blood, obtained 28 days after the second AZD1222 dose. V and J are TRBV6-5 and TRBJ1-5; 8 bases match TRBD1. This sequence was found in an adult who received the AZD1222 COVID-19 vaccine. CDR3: CASSSGQGDQPQHF. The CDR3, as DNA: TGTGCCAGCAGTTCTGGACAGGGAGATCAGCCCCAGCATTTT.